This T cell receptor beta chain was obtained from a study of OX40 agonist ivuxolimab in advanced cancers. Libraries were prepared by immunoSEQ multiplex PCR; TCRdb keeps only in-frame clonotypes and omits some of them. The sample lists about 84,000 clones, roughly 89% seen once, with about 0.2% in the top ten. The CDR3 spans 17 residues. Per germline, CDR1 SGHNT and CDR2 YENEEA. J gave up 7 bases and V 4 bases, and 11 bases lay outside the gene matches. V is TRBV11-3 and J is TRBJ2-1; TRBD1 matches at 12 bases. This TCR was sampled from an adult with an advanced solid tumor such as melanoma, head and neck, liver or kidney cancer. This material consisted of CD4+ or CD8+ T cells sorted from blood, taken in a trial of the OX40 agonist ivuxolimab. CDR3 DNA sequence: TGTGCCAGCAGCTGGGGGGACAGGGGGCGCGATAGTAATGAGCAGTTCTTC. As protein: CASSWGDRGRDSNEQFF. The entire variable domain, with the rest obtained from reference TRBV11-3 and TRBJ2-1, is as follows: EAGVVQSPRYKIIEKKQPVAFWCNPISGHNTLYWYLQNLGQGPELLIRYENEEAVDDSQLPKDRFSAERLKGVDSTLKIQPAELGDSAVYLCASSWGDRGRDSNEQFFGPGTRLTVL.